A single sample gave rise to the 28 T cell receptor beta chains below, sequenced in a study of blood T cell repertoires in COVID-19. Data came from immunoSEQ multiplex PCR; TCRdb stores just in-frame clones and leaves some out. The sample has under 250,000 clones; less than 90% are singletons. Sequencing input: peripheral blood. The source is a man between 60 and 70 years old with acute or convalescent COVID-19.

This chain links TRBV3-1 (or the pseudogene TRBV3-2) with TRBJ1-2; D is perhaps TRBD1 (6 bases). V dropped 1 base and J dropped 8 bases, with 11 bases sitting between them. The CDR3 extends over 13 amino acids. CDR1 and CDR2 (germline): LGHDT, YNNKEL (reference sequence). The CDR3 DNA sequence: TGTGCCAGCAGCCAAGTTGAAGGGACAGGCTACACCTTC. Translation gives CASSQVEGTGYTF.

The chain is built from TRBV30 and TRBJ2-2; no clear D gene. V was shortened by 2 bases and J by 0 bases, with 13 bases between the two germline ends. The germline CDR1 and CDR2 sequences are GTSNPN and SVGIG (reference sequence). The CDR3 loop spans 16 amino acids. The CDR3 nucleotides are TGTGCCTGGAGTCAGTACATTAACACGAACACCGGGGAGCTGTTTTTT. This encodes CAWSQYINTNTGELFF.

In DNA, the CDR3 is TGTGCCACCAGCAGAGACAGGGGACTGAACACTGAAGCTTTCTTT. Translation: CATSRDRGLNTEAFF. The V gene is TRBV15, the J gene TRBJ1-1, with a tentative D call TRBD1 (6 bases). V was trimmed by 0 bases and J by 0 bases, leaving 8 bases between them. The CDR3 contains 15 residues. The germline gives CDR1 LNHNV, CDR2 YYDKDF (reference sequence). The variable domain in full, with the rest retrieved from reference TRBV15 and TRBJ1-1, is DAMVIQNPRYQVTQFGKPVTLSCSQTLNHNVMYWYQQKSSQAPKLLFHYYDKDFNNEADTPDNFQSRRPNTSFCFLDIRSPGLGDTAMYLCATSRDRGLNTEAFFGQGTRLTVV.

J is TRBJ1-1 and V is TRBV6-5; 12 bases line up with TRBD1. Losses at the gene ends were 5 bases for V and 6 bases for J; bases not matched to a gene: 4. CDR1 and CDR2 (germline): MNHEY, SVGAGI. CDR3 length: 14 residues. CDR3 DNA sequence: TGTGCCAGCAGTCGGGACAGGGGGCTCTCTGAAGCTTTCTTT. Amino acid sequence: CASSRDRGLSEAFF.

V is TRBV9 and J is TRBJ2-3, with D uncertain. The CDR3 has 17 residues. Germline lookup yields CDR1 SGDLS and CDR2 YYNGEE. Trimming stripped 0 bases from V and 0 bases from J, with 14 bases between. As DNA, the CDR3 is TGTGCCAGCAGCGTAGACCTCCTCGCGTCTAGCACAGATACGCAGTATTTT. It encodes CASSVDLLASSTDTQYF.

J is TRBJ2-3 and V is TRBV7-9, with D possibly matching TRBD1 (5 bases). The germline V gene encodes CDR1 SEHNR and CDR2 FQNEAQ (reference sequence). CDR3 length: 13 residues. Trimming shortened V by 8 bases and J by 5 bases, and 14 bases separated the two germline ends. CDR3 loop: CASPSQGGDTQYF. DNA for the CDR3: TGTGCCAGCCCCTCGCAGGGTGGAGATACGCAGTATTTT.

The chain is built from TRBV19 and TRBJ1-3; maybe TRBD1 (6 bases). Trimming removed 4 bases from V and 0 bases from J, with 16 bases in between. This CDR3 comprises 17 residues. Per germline, CDR1 LNHDA and CDR2 SQIVND (reference sequence). The CDR3 reads CASSRWGQATSGNTIYF. The CDR3 DNA sequence: TGTGCCAGTAGTAGATGGGGGCAGGCCACCTCTGGAAACACCATATATTTT.

In this sample, this clone turned up a few times. V usage is TRBV30 and J usage is TRBJ1-6; the D gene is possibly TRBD1 (6 bases). Germline V lookup: CDR1 GTSNPN, CDR2 SVGIG (reference sequence). CDR3 length equals 14 residues. Deletions cut 4 bases from V and 9 bases from J, with 16 bases between. The CDR3 is CAWKWAGASSPLHF. In DNA, the CDR3 is TGTGCCTGGAAATGGGCAGGGGCCTCTTCACCCCTCCACTTT.

CDR3 loop: CAWSVRDRTSTDTQYF. Written as DNA, the CDR3 is TGTGCCTGGAGTGTACGGGACAGAACTAGCACAGATACGCAGTATTTT. This chain joins TRBV30 and TRBJ2-3; 7 bases agree with TRBD1. The CDR3 totals 16 residues. CDR1 and CDR2 from the germline V gene are GTSNPN and SVGIG (reference sequence). The ends lost 0 bases at V and 0 bases at J; junction bases unmatched: 6.

The chain recombines TRBV5-5 with TRBJ1-1; 9 bases are shared with TRBD1. J was trimmed by 3 bases and V by 3 bases; bases with no gene match: 9. Germline V CDR1 and CDR2: SGHKS, YYEKEE (reference sequence). The CDR3 length is 16 residues. The CDR3 here is CASSSLRQGEDTEAFF. CDR3 nucleotide sequence: TGTGCCAGCAGCTCCCTAAGACAGGGGGAGGACACTGAAGCTTTCTTT.

This chain connects TRBV7-9 to TRBJ1-2; D call uncertain. Germline CDR1 is SEHNR and CDR2 is FQNEAQ (reference sequence). The CDR3 loop spans 14 amino acids. Trimming shortened V by 5 bases and J by 2 bases, and 12 bases separated the two germline ends. The CDR3 reads CASSRGSANYGYTF. The CDR3, as DNA: TGTGCCAGCAGCCGAGGTAGTGCGAACTATGGCTACACCTTC.

This sequence joins TRBV9 and TRBJ2-2, with 8 bases aligning to TRBD2. With V trimmed by 4 bases and J by 6 bases, 5 bases remained unmatched. Germline CDR1 SGDLS, CDR2 YYNGEE. The CDR3 sequence is 14 residues long. CDR3 in amino acids: CASSYSAGAGELFF. CDR3 DNA: TGTGCCAGCAGCTATTCAGCGGGAGCCGGGGAGCTGTTTTTT.

The V call is TRBV13, the J call TRBJ2-7; TRBD1 matches at 10 bases. Germline V gene data show CDR1 as PRHDT and CDR2 as FYEKMQ (reference sequence). The CDR3 totals 14 residues. Germline trimming cut 4 bases from V and 6 bases from J; bases unmatched to any gene: 6. CDR3 in amino acids: CASSSEGQGGEQYF. As DNA, the CDR3 is TGTGCCAGCAGCTCAGAAGGACAGGGGGGCGAGCAGTACTTC. Full variable domain (missing parts from reference TRBV13 and TRBJ2-7): AAGVIQSPRHLIKEKRETATLKCYPIPRHDTVYWYQQGPGQDPQFLISFYEKMQSDKGSIPDRFSAQQFSDYHSELNMSSLELGDSALYFCASSSEGQGGEQYFGPGTRLTVT.

The chain is built from TRBV7-9 and TRBJ2-7; TRBD1 agrees at 11 bases. Trimming took 5 bases from V and 4 from J; bases not matched to a gene: 7. CDR3 length equals 15 residues. Germline V gives CDR1 SEHNR, CDR2 FQNEAQ (reference sequence). This CDR3 is CASSPRDRGGYEQYF. The CDR3 DNA sequence: TGTGCCAGCAGCCCCCGGGACAGGGGGGGATACGAGCAGTACTTC.

The chain couples TRBV7-8 to TRBJ1-1, with D possibly matching TRBD1 (5 bases). CDR3 length: 17 residues. The V gene lost 1 base and the J gene lost 1 base, with 16 bases spanning the gap. Per the germline V gene, CDR1 is SGHVS and CDR2 is FQNEAQ. DNA for the CDR3: TGTGCCAGCAGCTTAGGCATCAGGGTATCGAGGAACACTGAAGCTTTCTTT. It specifies CASSLGIRVSRNTEAFF.

This clone occurred a few times. The CDR3 region has the DNA TGTGCCATCAGTGAGTCTAGCCTCTCCTACGAGCAGTACTTC. It specifies CAISESSLSYEQYF. V gene TRBV10-3 combines with J gene TRBJ2-7; D is undetermined. The CDR3 length is 14 residues. CDR1 ENHRY and CDR2 SYGVKD come from the germline V gene. Trimming removed 0 bases at V and 0 bases at J, with 6 bases between.

The J gene is TRBJ1-2, the V gene TRBV10-3, with D possibly TRBD1 on 6 matching bases. The CDR3 contains 15 residues. Trimming pared 4 bases from V and 7 bases from J, leaving 19 bases between. Germline V gene data show CDR1 as ENHRY and CDR2 as SYGVKD. In DNA form, the CDR3 reads TGTGCCATCAGTGGGGCTGCACAGGGTGAGGGTGGCTACACCTTC. It specifies CAISGAAQGEGGYTF.

The rearrangement joins TRBV9 to TRBJ2-1; D is perhaps TRBD1 (5 bases). This CDR3 is 14 amino acids long. Trimming took off 3 bases at V and 2 bases at J, with 9 bases between the two ends. The germline CDR1 and CDR2 sequences are SGDLS and YYNGEE. The CDR3 loop reads CASSGGSPYNEQFF. CDR3 nucleotides: TGTGCCAGCAGCGGGGGCAGCCCCTACAATGAGCAGTTCTTC.

The rearrangement joins TRBV19 to TRBJ2-4; 9 nucleotides match TRBD1. The J segment lost 9 bases and the V segment lost 3 bases, leaving 6 bases of the junction unmatched. The CDR3 totals 14 residues. CDR1 is LNHDA and CDR2 is SQIVND in the germline V gene (reference sequence). The CDR3 DNA is TGTGCCAGTAGTATTGAAACAGGGGGCAGCATTCAGTACTTC. Translation: CASSIETGGSIQYF. The variable domain in full, completed from reference TRBV19 and TRBJ2-4, reads DGGITQSPKYLFRKEGQNVTLSCEQNLNHDAMYWYRQDPGQGLRLIYYSQIVNDFQKGDIAEGYSVSREKKESFPLTVTSAQKNPTAFYLCASSIETGGSIQYFGAGTRLSVL.

CDR3 in amino acids: CASSSSPRDYEQYF. The CDR3 DNA follows: TGTGCCAGCAGTTCATCGCCCAGGGACTACGAGCAGTACTTC. The chain carries TRBV27 and TRBJ2-7, with D possibly matching TRBD1 (5 bases). The CDR3 totals 14 residues. In germline, CDR1 is MNHEY, CDR2 SMNVEV (reference sequence). Trimming removed 4 bases at V and 3 bases at J, with 13 bases between.

The chain joins TRBV14 to TRBJ2-3; no firm D call. Germline V gives CDR1 SGHDN, CDR2 FVKESK. The CDR3 covers 19 residues. V was clipped by 0 bases and J by 0 bases, with 19 bases between them. CDR3 coding DNA: TGTGCCAGCAGCCAAGAGAAGTGGCCACAGAACCCTAGCACAGATACGCAGTATTTT. Amino acid sequence: CASSQEKWPQNPSTDTQYF.

This rearrangement joins TRBV7-2 to TRBJ1-2, with TRBD1 as a possible D gene (5 bases). This CDR3 is 15 amino acids long. V shed 5 bases and J shed 4 bases, with 17 bases lying between them. Germline V CDR1 and CDR2: SGHTA, FQGNSA. The CDR3 spells CASSPSQTAPYGYTF. CDR3 DNA sequence: TGTGCCAGCAGCCCTAGTCAGACAGCCCCCTATGGCTACACCTTC.

The chain employs TRBV6-2 or TRBV6-3 and TRBJ2-1; 7 bases are shared with TRBD2. The CDR3 has 15 amino acids. After removal of 5 bases from V and 6 bases from J, the junction contained 10 bases not matched to a gene. Germline CDR1 MNHEY, CDR2 SVGEGT. In nucleotides, the CDR3 is TGTGCCAGCAGTATAAGACTAGCCCAAGCCAATGAGCAGTTCTTC. Protein: CASSIRLAQANEQFF.

The V gene is TRBV19, the J gene TRBJ1-2; 10 bases map to TRBD1. Germline V gene data show CDR1 as LNHDA and CDR2 as SQIVND (reference sequence). The CDR3 is 15 residues long. The V gene end was trimmed by 9 bases and the J gene end by 4 bases; junction bases not matched to a gene: 11. CDR3 DNA: TGTGCCAGCCTTGAGGGGACAGGGGCTGGCTATGGCTACACCTTC. This codes for CASLEGTGAGYGYTF.

The chain is built from TRBV3-1 (or the pseudogene TRBV3-2) and TRBJ1-2; D gene unclear. This CDR3 contains 14 residues. CDR1 is LGHDT, CDR2 YNNKEL, per germline (reference sequence). V gave up 0 bases and J gave up 4 bases, with 9 bases separating them. CDR3: CASSQEEGTYGYTF. DNA of the CDR3: TGTGCCAGCAGCCAAGAGGAGGGTACCTATGGCTACACCTTC.

As concerns this clone: The germline gene is not matched at one end of the junction; a read error may be the cause. The J gene is TRBJ2-1, the V gene TRBV19; TRBD2 aligns across 9 bases. The CDR3 is 14 residues long. Germline V gives CDR1 LNHDA, CDR2 SQIVND (reference sequence). For the CDR3, the DNA is TGTGCCAGTAGTATAGAGGGGGTCCTAGCGGGAAAACTCTTC. Translating it yields CASSIEGVLAGKLF.

The V call is TRBV28, the J call TRBJ1-5; D call uncertain. Germline CDR1 and CDR2: MDHEN and SYDVKM. Trimming shortened V by 5 bases and J by 6 bases, and 17 bases separated the two germline ends. The CDR3 spans 15 residues. DNA for the CDR3: TGTGCCAGCAGTCCCTTGGGTGAGGGCGCTCAGCCCCAGCATTTT. Translated, it gives CASSPLGEGAQPQHF.

This clone was observed a few times. This sequence joins TRBV18 and TRBJ2-1, with TRBD2 matching 11 bases. The V segment lost 3 bases and the J segment 5 bases; nucleotides outside the gene matches: 6. The CDR3 extends over 16 amino acids. Germline V gene sequence: CDR1 KGHSH, CDR2 LQKENI. DNA of the CDR3: TGTGCCAGCTCACCGAGGCATAGCGGGAGGGACAATGAGCAGTTCTTC. Residues: CASSPRHSGRDNEQFF.